Shown below are 22 T cell receptor beta chains from a single sample sequenced in a study of shared clonotypes between healthy human individuals. Assay: immunoSEQ multiplex PCR; the TCRdb copy retains only in-frame clones and omits some. The repertoire holds about a million clones, around 76% seen once, with around 1.5% in the top ten. The sequencing input was memory CD4+ T cells sorted from blood. Subset: CD45RA-negative fraction. These receptors were obtained from a young man in good health.

This clone appeared a few times. The V and J genes are TRBV6-5 and TRBJ2-7; D is ambiguous. The germline CDR1 and CDR2 sequences are MNHEY and SVGAGI. This CDR3 is built from 13 residues. Trimming left V 6 bases short and J 1 base short, with 10 bases between. The CDR3 loop is CASRQTASYEQYF. CDR3 sequence (DNA): TGTGCCAGCAGACAAACAGCTTCCTACGAGCAGTACTTC.

V is TRBV5-1 and J is TRBJ1-2, with a tentative D call TRBD1 (6 bases). The CDR3 totals 16 residues. CDR1 SGHRS and CDR2 YFSETQ come from the germline V gene. Trimming stripped 4 bases from V and 0 bases from J, with 16 bases between. The CDR3 sequence is CASSQLQQGSNYGYTF. The CDR3 bases are TGCGCCAGCAGCCAATTACAACAGGGTTCTAACTATGGCTACACCTTC.

V usage is TRBV7-2 and J usage is TRBJ2-2; D unclear. V lost 7 bases, J lost 4 bases, and 13 bases lay in between. The CDR3 extends over 14 amino acids. CDR1 and CDR2 (germline): SGHTA, FQGNSA. The CDR3 coding sequence is TGTGCCAGCAAAAGGGAATCGAGCACCGGGGAGCTGTTTTTT. Its translation is CASKRESSTGELFF.

This clone was found a few times. V usage is TRBV7-9 and J usage is TRBJ2-3, with TRBD2 matching over 7 bases. Germline assignment: CDR1 SEHNR and CDR2 FQNEAQ (reference sequence). This CDR3 is 18 amino acids long. The V and J ends lost 1 base and 1 base, in that order; junction bases with no gene match: 11. CDR3 residues: CASSLGYGVLAGTDTQYF. The CDR3 nucleotides are TGTGCCAGCAGCTTAGGTTACGGGGTCCTAGCGGGCACAGATACGCAGTATTTT.

This chain joins TRBV19 and TRBJ1-6; TRBD1 might be the D (5 bases). Germline V gene sequence: CDR1 LNHDA, CDR2 SQIVND (reference sequence). V lost 2 bases and J 8 bases, leaving 16 bases between the germline ends. CDR3 length: 16 amino acids. The CDR3 region is CASSIYFQGGDSPLHF. CDR3 nucleotide sequence: TGTGCCAGTAGTATATACTTCCAGGGAGGAGATTCACCCCTCCACTTT.

The chain carries TRBV5-5 and TRBJ1-2; a possible D gene is TRBD1 (5 bases). Germline values: CDR1 SGHKS, CDR2 YYEKEE (reference sequence). The CDR3 is made up of 15 amino acids. V dropped 5 bases and J dropped 1 base, with 15 bases sitting between them. The CDR3 loop is CASSLSGGGNYGYTF. Written as DNA, the CDR3 is TGTGCCAGCAGTCTATCCGGGGGAGGTAACTATGGCTACACCTTC.

This clone was recorded only once. The V gene is TRBV25-1, the J gene TRBJ2-3; possibly TRBD2 for D (6 bases). Germline CDR1 reads MGHDK; CDR2 reads SYGVNS. The CDR3 has 15 residues. V was pared by 3 bases and J by 5 bases, with 15 bases between. CDR3 sequence reads: CASSDLGEVGDTQYF. CDR3 in DNA: TGTGCCAGCAGTGACCTAGGGGAGGTGGGAGATACGCAGTATTTT.

This rearrangement joins TRBV5-1 to TRBJ2-2; 9 nucleotides align to TRBD1. Trimming took 6 bases from V and 5 from J; bases not matched to a gene: 8. The CDR3 is made up of 15 amino acids. Germline CDR1 SGHRS, CDR2 YFSETQ. The CDR3 loop is CASTEGQGRTGELFF. In DNA, the CDR3 is TGCGCCAGCACCGAAGGACAGGGGCGGACCGGGGAGCTGTTTTTT.

The CDR3 is CASSVRTSGSAHEQFF. The CDR3 region has the DNA TGTGCCAGCAGCGTACGGACTAGCGGGAGTGCCCATGAGCAGTTCTTC. The chain links TRBV7-2 to TRBJ2-1; 13 nucleotides align to TRBD2. J lost 8 bases, V lost 5 bases, and 9 bases had no gene match. The CDR3 loop spans 16 amino acids. CDR1 and CDR2 from the germline V gene are SGHTA and FQGNSA.

V is TRBV4-1 and J is TRBJ1-2; weak D call: TRBD1 (6 bases). This CDR3 is 15 amino acids long. Germline CDR1 and CDR2: MGHRA and YSYEKL. Between the trimmed V and J ends, which lost 2 bases and 4 bases, there was a span of 14 bases. The CDR3 DNA is TGCGCCAGCAGCCAACCTCTAGACAGGATCTATGGCTACACCTTC. This gives the protein CASSQPLDRIYGYTF.

The chain recombines TRBV6-5 with TRBJ2-1, with a tentative D call TRBD2 (6 bases). Germline CDR1 and CDR2: MNHEY and SVGAGI. With 6 bases removed from V and 1 base from J, the gap between germline ends came to 13 bases. The CDR3 is 15 residues long. CDR3 DNA sequence: TGTGCCAGCAGACGGGTAGCGGCTTCCTACAATGAGCAGTTCTTC. It is translated as CASRRVAASYNEQFF.

The rearrangement links TRBV30 to TRBJ2-6, with TRBD2 matching over 8 bases. Germline CDR1 and CDR2: GTSNPN and SVGIG (reference sequence). The CDR3 is 16 amino acids. The junction had 9 bases not matched to a gene; V was cut back by 8 bases and J by 0 bases. The CDR3 nucleotides are TGTGCCGCGGCTGGACTAGCACACTCTGGGGCCAACGTCCTGACTTTC. Encoded protein: CAAAGLAHSGANVLTF.

CDR3 DNA: TGTGCCAGCAGTGGGGTCGTGGGAGATCAGCCCCAGCATTTT. This translates into CASSGVVGDQPQHF. The chain couples TRBV2 to TRBJ1-5; D remains unclear. The CDR3 covers 14 residues. Germline lookup yields CDR1 SNHLY and CDR2 FYNNEI. Trimming cost V 4 bases and J 5 bases, with 12 bases left between them.

This clone was recorded once. The V gene is TRBV5-4, the J gene TRBJ2-3; 7 bases align to TRBD1. J was trimmed by 3 bases and V by 4 bases; bases with no gene match: 8. Germline CDR1 and CDR2: SGHNT and YYREEE (reference sequence). This CDR3 spans 15 amino acids. Written as DNA, the CDR3 is TGTGCCAGCAGCCAGGGACAGCCGAATACAGATACGCAGTATTTT. This codes for CASSQGQPNTDTQYF.

The chain links TRBV5-1 to TRBJ2-5, with D possibly matching TRBD2 (6 bases). The V gene's germline CDR1 is SGHRS and CDR2 YFSETQ. The CDR3 length is 13 residues. V lost 2 bases to trimming and J lost 1 base, with 6 bases between them. CDR3 loop: CASSFGSQETQYF. DNA of the CDR3: TGCGCCAGCAGCTTCGGGAGCCAAGAGACCCAGTACTTC.

Here the CDR3 DNA reads TGTGCCAGCAGCTTCCTCTCAACGGCAGCGCCTGGGGAAAATGAGCAGTTCTTC. Amino acid sequence: CASSFLSTAAPGENEQFF. The chain uses TRBV7-2 and TRBJ2-1; D not resolved. Trimming cost V 3 bases and J 7 bases, with 25 bases left between them. The CDR3 is made up of 18 amino acids. The V gene's germline CDR1 is SGHTA and CDR2 FQGNSA.

The chain employs TRBV6-1 and TRBJ1-2, with 10 positions matching TRBD1. Trimming took 7 bases from V and 6 from J; bases not matched to a gene: 8. Germline lookup yields CDR1 MNHNS and CDR2 SASEGT. The CDR3 spans 14 residues. CDR3 protein: CASTLGGTGDGYTF. In nucleotides, the CDR3 is TGTGCCAGCACTCTAGGGGGGACAGGGGATGGCTACACCTTC.

The table lists this clone with many counts. This chain joins TRBV6-1 and TRBJ1-5; no reliable D call. The germline CDR1 and CDR2 sequences are MNHNS and SASEGT. Trimming left V 7 bases short and J 3 bases short, with 7 bases between. The CDR3 loop spans 12 amino acids. The CDR3 sequence is CASKEFNQPQHF. In DNA, the CDR3 is TGTGCCAGCAAGGAGTTCAATCAGCCCCAGCATTTT.

This clone has only one observation. This chain joins TRBV11-2 and TRBJ2-7; 14 nucleotides align to TRBD2. The V gene's germline CDR1 is SGHAT and CDR2 FQNNGV. The CDR3 runs 16 residues. The junction had 3 bases not matched to a gene; V was cut back by 1 base and J by 4 bases. CDR3 sequence reads: CASSLGWTSGGYEQYF. The CDR3 coding sequence is TGTGCCAGCAGCTTAGGGTGGACTAGCGGGGGGTACGAGCAGTACTTC.

The chain is built from TRBV5-6 and TRBJ2-7; 12 nucleotides align to TRBD2. There are 19 residues in the CDR3. J was trimmed by 0 bases and V by 4 bases; bases with no gene match: 14. Germline assignment: CDR1 SGHDT and CDR2 YYEEEE. As DNA, the CDR3 is TGTGCCAGCAGCACTACCGGGACTAGCGGGTCCCCGCCCTCCTACGAGCAGTACTTC. Its translation: CASSTTGTSGSPPSYEQYF.

The V and J genes are TRBV7-2 and TRBJ2-7, with TRBD2 matching over 7 bases. In germline, CDR1 is SGHTA, CDR2 FQGNSA. V trimming: 2 bases; J trimming: 4 bases; junction bases outside the gene matches: 11. CDR3 size: 16 residues. CDR3 nucleotide sequence: TGTGCCAGCAGCTTAAGTATGGCGACTAGCAGTTACGAGCAGTACTTC. As protein: CASSLSMATSSYEQYF.

To note about this clone: Given a far larger clone just one base away, this is likely a sequencing read error. This chain joins TRBV27 and TRBJ2-7; the match to TRBD2 covers 9 bases. The CDR3 spans 15 residues. Germline CDR1 MNHEY, CDR2 SMNVEV (reference sequence). CDR3 residues: CASNLSAGGPSEQYF. The CDR3 bases are TGTGCCAGCAATTTATCGGCGGGAGGGCCTAGCGAGCAGTACTTC.